Listed below are T cell receptor beta chains from one sample, sequenced in a study of beta chain features in type 1 diabetes. Here immunoSEQ multiplex PCR was the method, and the copy in TCRdb shows in-frame clones only, minus some. The sample has under 300,000 clones; roughly 14% are singletons. The sample comprised naive CD4+ T cells from blood. These receptors came from a man aged 25-40 years with type 1 diabetes. The CDR3 runs from the conserved cysteine through the conserved F or W. The D gene is left open where the match is weak. The size field is filled for only some rows; it gives once, few, many or a size class.

size | J | V | D | CDR3 | DNA
few | TRBJ2-7 | TRBV7-2 | . | CASSLAYSEVSYEQYF | TGTGCCAGCAGCTTAGCCTATAGCGAGGTCTCCTACGAGCAGTACTTC
. | TRBJ2-4 | TRBV6-1 | TRBD1 | CASSAQGNIQYF | TGTGCCAGCAGTGCACAGGGGAACATTCAGTACTTC
few | TRBJ1-1 | TRBV18 | . | CASSPREGTTEAFF | TGTGCCAGCTCACCACGGGAGGGGACCACTGAAGCTTTCTTT
few | TRBJ2-1 | TRBV15 | . | CATSPPTSSYNEQFF | TGTGCCACCAGCCCCCCTACGAGCTCCTACAATGAGCAGTTCTTC
few | TRBJ1-1 | TRBV5-4 | . | CASSLRGMDTEAFF | TGTGCCAGCAGCTTGCGAGGAATGGACACTGAAGCTTTCTTT
. | TRBJ2-7 | TRBV5-4 | . | CASTYGLDPYEQYF | TGTGCCAGCACCTACGGACTGGATCCCTACGAGCAGTACTTC
. | TRBJ2-3 | TRBV5-1 | TRBD1 | CASSLAPGQSTDTQYF | TGCGCCAGCAGCTTGGCACCGGGACAGAGCACAGATACGCAGTATTTT
few | TRBJ2-3 | TRBV11-2 | TRBD2 | CASSLVLAGSTDTQYF | TGTGCCAGCAGCTTAGTCCTAGCGGGAAGCACAGATACGCAGTATTTT
few | TRBJ1-3 | TRBV4-1 | TRBD1 | CASYGTGGAGTGNTIYF | TGCGCCAGCTACGGGACAGGGGGCGCGGGAACTGGAAACACCATATATTTT
few | TRBJ2-7 | TRBV5-1 | . | CASSLVAEPYEQYF | TGCGCCAGCAGCTTGGTAGCGGAACCCTACGAGCAGTACTTC
few | TRBJ1-2 | TRBV18 | TRBD1 | CASSPDRVGGYTF | TGTGCCAGCTCACCCGACAGGGTTGGTGGCTACACCTTC
. | TRBJ2-7 | TRBV9 | TRBD2 | CASSEAGGEQYF | TGTGCCAGCAGCGAGGCGGGGGGCGAGCAGTACTTC
. | TRBJ1-3 | TRBV9 | TRBD1 | CASSGGTGGLLSGNTIYF | TGTGCCAGCAGCGGAGGGACAGGGGGCCTACTCTCTGGAAACACCATATATTTT
few | TRBJ1-1 | TRBV7-9 | TRBD1 | CASSRMGQANTEAFF | TGTGCCAGCAGTAGAATGGGACAGGCGAACACTGAAGCTTTCTTT
. | TRBJ1-5 | TRBV30 | TRBD1 | CAWTIDRDQPQHF | TGTGCCTGGACTATCGACAGGGATCAGCCCCAGCATTTT